This T cell receptor beta chain originates from a study of OX40 agonist ivuxolimab in advanced cancers. Turning to the overall study: Ivuxolimab was a fully human IgG2 agonistic monoclonal antibody targeting the costimulatory receptor OX40 (CD134). Intravenous ivuxolimab was administered to patients every 2 weeks at six dose levels: 0.01, 0.1, 0.3, 1.5, 3 and 10 mg/kg. Of the roughly 51 dose-escalation patients, hepatocellular carcinoma was present in about 20, melanoma in roughly 15, renal cell carcinoma in 9 and head and neck cancer in 9. In the dose-escalation cohort, around four fifths of patients were male, and the mean age was approximately 60 years with a range of about 23 to 79. Patients were allowed to have had prior anti-PD-1, anti-PD-L1 or anti-CTLA-4 therapy, and roughly 40% of the dose-escalation patients had been treated with checkpoint inhibitors. Three dose-escalation patients achieved partial responses, one with hepatocellular carcinoma and two with cutaneous melanoma. The purpose of peripheral TCRbeta sequencing was to test whether ivuxolimab changed TCR sequence diversity and led to clonal T-cell expansion. The paper covers the monotherapy dose-escalation part of the phase I ivuxolimab trial, which included N ≈ 50 patients.

The table lists this clone with a few counts. Its antigen target is currently unknown. The record has no base qualities; no much larger clone is one base away. The trial excluded patients who had a history of autoimmune disease or who were on systemic immunosuppression. Peripheral blood for TCR sequencing was collected from all dose cohorts at baseline, on cycle 4 day 1, and on cycle 7 day 1. Samples were obtained from an open-label, multicenter, first-in-human phase I dose-escalation trial of ivuxolimab. Adults with locally advanced or metastatic head and neck squamous cell, hepatocellular, melanoma or renal cell carcinoma were enrolled in the trial. Before TCR sequencing, CD4+ T cells and CD8+ T cells were sorted from peripheral blood as separate populations. For sequencing of the TCRbeta CDR3 region, genomic DNA was extracted from the sorted cells. The immunoSEQ Assay was used for sequencing of TCRbeta CDR3 regions. TCRdb mirrors the immuneACCESS table, restricted to in-frame sequences. Some clones are absent from its copies; in checked studies, under half trace to an unresolved V gene, and the reason for the others is unknown. For this sample there are approximately 20,000 clones; 77% appear just once. Approximately 16% of the sample lies in the top ten.

Study-level results and caveats: In partial responders in the 0.1-3.0 mg/kg groups, normalized peripheral clonal expansion was found to be among the lowest, especially among CD8+ T cells. After ivuxolimab, expanded clones were on average more numerous among CD8+ T cells than among CD4+ T cells. Clonal expansion of both CD4+ and CD8+ blood T cells was observed from baseline to week 6 at doses 0.1 to 3.0 mg/kg. The antigen specificity of the clonally expanded peripheral T cells was not determined. Low levels of normalized T-cell clonal expansion were also shown by some nonresponding patients.

There are 15 amino acids in the CDR3, from cysteine to phenylalanine inclusive. Just CDR3 DNA is preserved here, 45 bases in frame from base 1. CDR1 and CDR2, looked up from the germline V gene (reference sequence), are SEHNR and FQNEAQ. Trimming takes 4 bases off V and 3 bases off J; junction bases not matched to a gene: 5. The chain links TRBV7-9 with TRBJ1-1; TRBD1 matches 10 bases in the middle. The sequence came from an adult with an advanced solid tumor such as melanoma, head and neck, liver or kidney cancer. The source material was CD4+ or CD8+ T cells sorted from blood, sampled in a trial of the OX40 agonist ivuxolimab. This receptor has the CDR3 CASSYRDRGYTEAFF. The nucleotide sequence reads as follows: TGTGCCAGCAGCTACCGGGACAGGGGATACACTGAAGCTTTCTTT.